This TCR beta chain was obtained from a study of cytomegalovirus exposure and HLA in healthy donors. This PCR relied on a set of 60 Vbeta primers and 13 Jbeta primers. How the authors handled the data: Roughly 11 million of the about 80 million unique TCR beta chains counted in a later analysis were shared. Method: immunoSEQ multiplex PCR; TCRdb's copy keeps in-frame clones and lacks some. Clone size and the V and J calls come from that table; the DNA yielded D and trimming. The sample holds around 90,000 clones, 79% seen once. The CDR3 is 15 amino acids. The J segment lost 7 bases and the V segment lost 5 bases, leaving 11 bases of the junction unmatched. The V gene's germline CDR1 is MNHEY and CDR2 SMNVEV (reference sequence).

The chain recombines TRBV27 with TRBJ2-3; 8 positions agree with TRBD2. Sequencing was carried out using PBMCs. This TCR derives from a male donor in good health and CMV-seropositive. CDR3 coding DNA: TGTGCCAGCAGTCTCACTAGCGGAGTGCCGAATACGCAGTATTTT. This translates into CASSLTSGVPNTQYF.